Listed below are T cell receptor beta chains from one sample, sequenced in a study of blood T cell repertoires in COVID-19. The protocol was immunoSEQ multiplex PCR, while the TCRdb copy is restricted to in-frame clones and leaves out a portion. The repertoire includes about 83,000 clones, 87% of them detected once, and 5.4% sits in the top ten. Sequencing was performed on peripheral blood. The origin of the receptors is a man aged 55 to 70 with acute or convalescent COVID-19. Each CDR3 is given with its conserved first and last residue.

15	TRBV30	TRBJ1-2	CAWRGYSREYNGYTF
14	TRBV9	TRBJ1-1	CASSVESVGGEAFF
16	TRBV5-5	TRBJ1-5	CASSSQGQISNQPQHF
16	TRBV10-3	TRBJ2-3	CAISDIAGGPSDTQYF
13	TRBV5-8	TRBJ2-7	CASSSLKFYEQYF
14	TRBV6-6	TRBJ1-2	CASSYSGQGDGYTF
13	TRBV2	TRBJ1-1	CASTEGAVTEAFF
12	TRBV10-3	TRBJ1-3	CAISDTGNTIYF
15	TRBV6-1	TRBJ1-5	CASSEVSRAGQPQHF
14	TRBV15	TRBJ1-2	CATSRDPGGYGYTF
15	TRBV7-9	TRBJ2-2	CASSLTGGRTGELFF
12	TRBV6-5	TRBJ1-2	CASSLLLYGYTF
14	TRBV2	TRBJ2-3	CASRPSGGTDTQYF
16	TRBV24-1	TRBJ1-2	CATSRGSGGRHYGYTF
14	TRBV9	TRBJ1-1	CASSVEAANTEAFF
14	TRBV30	TRBJ1-1	CAWSRGGAGPEAFF
16	TRBV27	TRBJ2-3	CASSALPLGRTDTQYF
13	TRBV5-1	TRBJ2-1	CASGQGRVNEQFF
13	TRBV5-1	TRBJ2-1	CASSLAGSGEQFF
15	TRBV7-2	TRBJ1-2	CASSSPTGTVYGYTF
15	TRBV21-1	TRBJ2-7	CASSKEGTGGHEQYF